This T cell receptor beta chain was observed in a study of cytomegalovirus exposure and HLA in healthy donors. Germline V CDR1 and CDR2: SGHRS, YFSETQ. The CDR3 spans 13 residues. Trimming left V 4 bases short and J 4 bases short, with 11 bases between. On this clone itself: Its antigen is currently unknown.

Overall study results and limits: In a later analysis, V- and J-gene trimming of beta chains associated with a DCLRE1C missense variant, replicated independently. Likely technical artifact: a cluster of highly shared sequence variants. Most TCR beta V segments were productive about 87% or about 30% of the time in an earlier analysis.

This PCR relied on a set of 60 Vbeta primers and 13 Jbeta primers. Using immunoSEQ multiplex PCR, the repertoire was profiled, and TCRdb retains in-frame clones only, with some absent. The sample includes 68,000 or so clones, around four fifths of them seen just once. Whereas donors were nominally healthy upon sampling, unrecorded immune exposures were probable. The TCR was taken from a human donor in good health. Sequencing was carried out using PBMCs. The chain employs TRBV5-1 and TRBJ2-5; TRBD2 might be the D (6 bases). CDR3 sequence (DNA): TGCGCCAGCAGCGTACTAGCTTCAGAGACCCAGTACTTC. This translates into CASSVLASETQYF.